This note documents a single T cell receptor (beta chain) sequence. What it recognizes is unknown. V lost 4 bases and J 2 bases, leaving 9 bases between the germline ends. Germline lookup yields CDR1 MNHEY and CDR2 SVGEGT. The CDR3 has 14 amino acids. TCR beta sequencing covered blood CD8+ and CD4+ T cells. The CD8+ and CD4+ T cells were negatively isolated, with the TEMRA cells enriched by FACS. The authors reverse transcribed about 0.5 to 1 ug RNA with random hexamers. The TCR beta CDR3 was amplified by immunoSEQ multiplex PCR across 54 Vbeta, 13 Jbeta. TCRdb re-called the immunoSEQ multiplex PCR reads with MiXCR, one entry per CDR3 protein. The sample records more than 130,000 distinct CDR3 sequences, 85% to 95% being singletons. The data belong to a study of CD8 T cells in Susac syndrome. Study-level points and caveats: As the study acknowledged, the number of individuals in its TCR sequencing and HLA analysis was relatively small.

This sequence joins TRBV6-2 or TRBV6-3 and TRBJ2-1; D is unclear. The sample taken for sequencing was CD8+ T cells from PBMCs. The TCR comes from a human donor in good health. The CDR3 bases are TGTGCCAGCAGTTCTGGCGGCCCCTACAATGAGCAGTTCTTC. Its protein product is CASSSGGPYNEQFF.